The 14 T cell receptor beta chains below were found in one sample sequenced in a study of a mutant IDH1 vaccine in newly diagnosed glioma. Their cognate antigens are unknown. Clones were read by immunoSEQ multiplex PCR, and TCRdb kept only the in-frame ones, dropping some. Counted here are just under 70,000 clones, roughly 84% occurring once; the ten biggest clones make up about an eighth. Described time point: week 35, safety follow-up. Each vaccine dose was 300 ug of mutant IDH1 20-mer peptide, with topical imiquimod. Sequencing used PBMCs, obtained from a glioma patient whose treatment included an IDH1 peptide vaccine. The receptors stem from a man between 18 and 29 years old with glioma.

The V and J genes are TRBV28 and TRBJ2-4, with TRBD1 matching 7 bases. Germline V CDR1 and CDR2: MDHEN, SYDVKM. CDR3 size: 13 residues. The V and J ends lost 6 bases and 2 bases, in that order; junction bases with no gene match: 1. Here the CDR3 DNA reads TGTGCCAGCAGACAGGGGTCCAAAAACATTCAGTACTTC. Encoded protein: CASRQGSKNIQYF.

The chain carries TRBV5-1 and TRBJ2-7, with no clear D. Germline V gives CDR1 SGHRS, CDR2 YFSETQ. The CDR3 spans 16 residues. The V end lost 4 bases, the J end lost 6 bases, and 23 bases lay between the germline ends. The CDR3 DNA sequence: TGCGCCAGCAGCCCCGGATTGATCGGGCTAGTTAGCGAGCAGTACTTC. Translation: CASSPGLIGLVSEQYF. The full variable domain, completed using reference TRBV5-1 and TRBJ2-7, is KAGVTQTPRYLIKTRGQQVTLSCSPISGHRSVSWYQQTPGQGLQFLFEYFSETQRNKGNFPGRFSGRQFSNSRSEMNVSTLELGDSALYLCASSPGLIGLVSEQYFGPGTRLTVT.

The genes are TRBV5-8 and TRBJ1-5; a weak D match, TRBD1 (5 bases). Germline CDR1 reads SGHTS; CDR2 reads YDEGEE. The CDR3 runs 15 residues. With 0 bases removed from V and 8 bases from J, the gap between germline ends came to 15 bases. CDR3 in amino acids: CASSLAGGLQEPQHF. The CDR3 DNA is TGTGCCAGCAGCTTGGCGGGGGGACTACAGGAGCCCCAGCATTTT. Full variable domain (remainder filled in from reference TRBV5-8 and TRBJ1-5): EAGVTQSPTHLIKTRGQQATLRCSPISGHTSVYWYQQALGLGLQFLLWYDEGEERNRGNFPPRFSGRQFPNYSSELNVNALELEDSALYLCASSLAGGLQEPQHFGDGTRLSIL.

As DNA, the CDR3 is TGTGCCAGCTCACCACAGGCACCGGGAAGCTCCTACGAGCAGTACTTC. Its translation is CASSPQAPGSSYEQYF. The J gene is TRBJ2-7, the V gene TRBV18; tentative D call: TRBD2 (5 bases). Trimming removed 1 base from V and 0 bases from J, with 13 bases in between. Germline V gene sequence: CDR1 KGHSH, CDR2 LQKENI. The CDR3 sequence is 16 residues long. Combining the CDR3 with reference TRBV18 and TRBJ2-7 gives the whole variable domain NAGVMQNPRHLVRRRGQEARLRCSPMKGHSHVYWYRQLPEEGLKFMVYLQKENIIDESGMPKERFSAEFPKEGPSILRIQQVVRGDSAAYFCASSPQAPGSSYEQYFGPGTRLTVT.

V and J are TRBV19 and TRBJ1-1, with 9 bases identical to TRBD1. Germline CDR1 LNHDA, CDR2 SQIVND (reference sequence). J gave up 5 bases and V 7 bases, and 8 bases lay outside the gene matches. The CDR3 has 14 amino acids. CDR3 amino acids: CASTHRGPGTEAFF. In DNA, the CDR3 is TGTGCCAGTACCCACAGGGGGCCGGGGACTGAAGCTTTCTTT.

As DNA, the CDR3 is TGTGCCAGCAGCTCGACGACTAGCGGGGGGCTAGGCGAGCAGTACTTC. This codes for CASSSTTSGGLGEQYF. V gene TRBV5-8 combines with J gene TRBJ2-7, with 13 positions matching TRBD2. Germline-derived CDR1 and CDR2 are SGHTS and YDEGEE. V shed 3 bases and J 6 bases; nucleotides not matched to a gene: 9. This CDR3 is built from 16 residues.

The rearrangement uses TRBV7-9 and TRBJ1-4; 7 nucleotides align to TRBD1. Unmatched junction bases numbered 6, after V lost 8 bases and J lost 3 bases. The CDR3 has 14 amino acids. Per germline, CDR1 SEHNR and CDR2 FQNEAQ (reference sequence). The CDR3 here is CASCSGTANEKLFF. CDR3 bases: TGTGCCAGCTGCTCCGGGACAGCTAATGAAAAACTGTTTTTT.

The chain recombines TRBV27 with TRBJ1-2; 8 bases are a match to TRBD1. V was clipped by 7 bases and J by 5 bases; unmatched bases: 27. CDR3 length: 20 residues. Germline loops: CDR1 MNHEY, CDR2 SMNVEV (reference sequence). The CDR3 is CASIRRGSPPPGQASYGYTF. CDR3 sequence (DNA): TGTGCCAGCATCCGTCGGGGGAGTCCACCACCGGGACAGGCCAGTTATGGCTACACCTTC.

The V and J genes are TRBV7-2 and TRBJ1-2; the D gene is possibly TRBD1 (6 bases). The CDR3 extends over 15 amino acids. V shed 1 base and J shed 6 bases, with 15 bases lying between them. Germline values: CDR1 SGHTA, CDR2 FQGNSA. DNA of the CDR3: TGTGCCAGCAGCTTAGAACTGGGGGGGCGTGATGGCTACACCTTC. It is translated as CASSLELGGRDGYTF.

The chain uses TRBV28 and TRBJ1-4, with TRBD1 identical over 8 bases. The germline CDR1 and CDR2 sequences are MDHEN and SYDVKM. The CDR3 length is 15 residues. J gave up 7 bases and V 4 bases, and 8 bases lay outside the gene matches. DNA of the CDR3: TGTGCCAGCAGTTCCCCCGGGACAGGAACTGAAAAACTGTTTTTT. This encodes CASSSPGTGTEKLFF.

This clone appeared a single time. CDR3 amino acids: CASSLGWTSSNQPQHF. In nucleotides, the CDR3 is TGTGCCAGCAGCCTAGGCTGGACTTCCAGCAATCAGCCCCAGCATTTT. The chain is built from TRBV27 and TRBJ1-5; D remains ambiguous. CDR3 length: 16 amino acids. In germline, CDR1 is MNHEY, CDR2 SMNVEV (reference sequence). V lost 6 bases, J lost 1 base, and 16 bases lay in between.

The genes are TRBV5-6 and TRBJ1-2; possible D gene TRBD1, 5 bases. CDR1 SGHDT and CDR2 YYEEEE come from the germline V gene. CDR3 size: 17 residues. V was trimmed by 0 bases and J by 4 bases, leaving 19 bases between them. The CDR3 reads CASSLVWGRQISYGYTF. The CDR3 DNA follows: TGTGCCAGCAGCTTGGTCTGGGGCCGCCAGATCAGCTATGGCTACACCTTC.

The chain has TRBV5-1 and TRBJ2-2; tentative D call: TRBD2 (5 bases). V shed 0 bases and J shed 2 bases, with 11 bases lying between them. In germline, CDR1 is SGHRS, CDR2 YFSETQ. The CDR3 covers 16 residues. Written as DNA, the CDR3 is TGCGCCAGCAGCTTGGCCCTTCTAGCAAACACCGGGGAGCTGTTTTTT. Protein product: CASSLALLANTGELFF.

The rearrangement uses TRBV5-6 and TRBJ2-3; 7 bases match TRBD2. Per the germline V gene, CDR1 is SGHDT and CDR2 is YYEEEE. The length of the CDR3 is 17 residues. Losses at the gene ends were 0 bases for V and 6 bases for J; bases not matched to a gene: 13. The CDR3 reads CASSLAAGVPGGDTQYF. The CDR3, as DNA: TGTGCCAGCAGCTTGGCCGCGGGAGTCCCTGGGGGGGATACGCAGTATTTT. Full variable domain (rest looked up from reference TRBV5-6 and TRBJ2-3): DAGVTQSPTHLIKTRGQQVTLRCSPKSGHDTVSWYQQALGQGPQFIFQYYEEEERQRGNFPDRFSGHQFPNYSSELNVNALLLGDSALYLCASSLAAGVPGGDTQYFGPGTRLTVL.